Listed below are T cell receptor beta chains from one sample, sequenced in a study of blood T cell repertoires in COVID-19. Sequenced by immunoSEQ multiplex PCR; TCRdb stores in-frame clones only, minus some. Here the sample spans fewer than 110,000 clones, 84% being singletons. Input material: peripheral blood. All receptors derive from a human donor in a cohort sampled during active COVID-19. Both conserved end residues are part of each CDR3. The order of the fields is J gene, V gene, CDR3 protein.

>TRBJ2-3|TRBV24-1
CATSGGPLADTQYF
>TRBJ1-3|TRBV3-1/TRBV3-2
CASSTGTGNTIYF
>TRBJ2-5|TRBV6-2/TRBV6-3
CASSGQGGRETQYF
>TRBJ1-1|TRBV5-8
CASSDRGLATEAFF
>TRBJ2-7|TRBV25-1
CASMGQGNSYEQYF
>TRBJ2-3|TRBV21-1
CASRVGGAGEGTDTQYF
>TRBJ2-5|TRBV7-2
CASSPGQGFETQYF
>TRBJ2-1|TRBV7-7
CASSPVAGQGNSNEQFF
>TRBJ2-3|TRBV24-1
CATSDPRGSGTDTQYF
>TRBJ1-1|TRBV24-1
CATRAPPPSAEAFF
>TRBJ2-6|TRBV19
CASMRQGADGANVLTF
>TRBJ1-1|TRBV6-5
CASTPLGRNTEAFF
>TRBJ1-2|TRBV6-5
CASSYGGNGYTF
>TRBJ1-4|TRBV11-2
CASSWTETNEKLFF
>TRBJ1-1|TRBV18
CASSPDILAEAFF
>TRBJ1-5|TRBV12-5
CASGFLNSGNNQPQHF
>TRBJ2-1|TRBV7-8
CASSPIQNEQFF
>TRBJ1-2|TRBV5-1
CASSLDRGLYGYTF
>TRBJ2-2|TRBV6-2/TRBV6-3
CASSFRGVTGELFF
>TRBJ2-6|TRBV7-5
CVRSPWSSGANVLTF
>TRBJ2-1|TRBV18
CASSPPSPGLGNNEQFF
>TRBJ2-1|TRBV19
CASSIMTSRNAWQFF
>TRBJ1-2|TRBV7-3
CASSSRTGGNYNGYTF
>TRBJ2-2|TRBV3-1/TRBV3-2
CASSQGSRGTTGELFF
>TRBJ1-5|TRBV28
CASITTGGGQPQHF
>TRBJ1-6|TRBV21-1
CASSKGQGVSPLHF
>TRBJ2-2|TRBV27
CASSTYRTVNTGELFF
>TRBJ1-1|TRBV6-5
CASSSPGQGGAEAFF
>TRBJ2-1|TRBV12-3/TRBV12-4
CASSTGTGVEQFF
>TRBJ1-4|TRBV3-1/TRBV3-2
CASSPGPGTIEKLFF
>TRBJ1-2|TRBV4-3
CASSQDKGAINYGYTF
>TRBJ2-5|TRBV7-2
CASSLGRGGRETQYF
>TRBJ2-3|TRBV5-1
CASSSGQKETDTQYF
>TRBJ2-1|TRBV6-6
CASSYQTVSAYNEQFF
>TRBJ1-6|TRBV21-1
CASSEKQGHNSPLHF
>TRBJ2-5|TRBV4-1
CASSQAGGPETQYF
>TRBJ2-1|TRBV6-4
CASSDSAGGPVEQFF
>TRBJ1-6|TRBV27
CASKTGTDNSPLHF
>TRBJ1-1|TRBV25-1
CASSGTGSTEAFF
>TRBJ2-1|TRBV7-2
CASSERRGSGEQFF
>TRBJ2-5|TRBV7-9
CASSPTSGRALWAQYF
>TRBJ2-3|TRBV6-4
CATGSGEADTQYF
>TRBJ1-5|TRBV21-1
CASSSRQDQYSNQPQHF
>TRBJ2-3|TRBV7-2
CASSPGLLRTTDTQYF
>TRBJ2-2|TRBV5-6
CASSLEGLVLTGELFF
>TRBJ1-2|TRBV6-5
CASSGGQGASGYTF
>TRBJ2-5|TRBV6-2/TRBV6-3
CASSGEETQYF
>TRBJ2-7|TRBV7-2
CASSKDYGPYEQYF
>TRBJ2-3|TRBV2
CASSERGGSDTQYF